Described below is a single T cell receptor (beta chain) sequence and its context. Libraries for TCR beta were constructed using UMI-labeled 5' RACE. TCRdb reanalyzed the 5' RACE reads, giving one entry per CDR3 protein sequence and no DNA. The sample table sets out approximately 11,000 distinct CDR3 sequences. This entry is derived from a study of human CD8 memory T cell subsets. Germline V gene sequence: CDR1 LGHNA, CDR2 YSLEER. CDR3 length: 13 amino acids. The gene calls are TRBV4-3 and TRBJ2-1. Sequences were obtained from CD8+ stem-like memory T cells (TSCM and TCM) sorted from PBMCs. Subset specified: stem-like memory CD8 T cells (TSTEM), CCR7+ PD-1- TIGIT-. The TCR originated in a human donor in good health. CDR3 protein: CASSMTQYNEQFF.